This TCR beta chain derives from a study of Ad26.COV2.S vaccination and SARS-CoV-2 variants. Described treatment: around 19 received Ad26.COV2.S at low or high dose, single or two shots; 5 received placebo; per-sample allocation not given. Vaccine and placebo recipients were sampled on day 63 after the first injection. CDR3 length equals 15 residues. V lost 4 bases to trimming and J lost 0 bases; unmatched junction nucleotides: 5. Looked up from germline, CDR1 is SGHRS and CDR2 is YFSETQ. The table came from immunoSEQ multiplex PCR; TCRdb's copy has only in-frame clones and leaves some out. The table records around 450,000 clones, roughly 90% of them present only once.

The source of this sequence is a person between 18 and 65 years old who received the Ad26.COV2.S COVID-19 vaccine or a placebo. Source: peripheral blood, taken in a trial of Ad26.COV2.S vaccine versus placebo. The genes are TRBV5-1 and TRBJ1-1, with 8 bases aligning to TRBD1. CDR3 region: CASSRQGQMNTEAFF. CDR3 nucleotide sequence: TGCGCCAGCAGCAGACAGGGGCAGATGAACACTGAAGCTTTCTTT.